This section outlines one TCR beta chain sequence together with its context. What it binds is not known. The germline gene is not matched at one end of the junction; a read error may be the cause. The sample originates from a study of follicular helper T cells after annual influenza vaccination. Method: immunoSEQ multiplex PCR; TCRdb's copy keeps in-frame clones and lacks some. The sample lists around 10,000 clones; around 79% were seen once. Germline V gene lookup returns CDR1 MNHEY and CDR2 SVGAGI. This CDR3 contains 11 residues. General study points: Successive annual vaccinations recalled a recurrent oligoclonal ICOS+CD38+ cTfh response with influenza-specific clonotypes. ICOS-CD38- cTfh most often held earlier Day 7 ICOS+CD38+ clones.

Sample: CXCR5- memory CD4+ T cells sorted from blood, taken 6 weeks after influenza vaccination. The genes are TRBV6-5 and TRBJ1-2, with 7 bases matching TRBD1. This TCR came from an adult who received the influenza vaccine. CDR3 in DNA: TGTGCCAGCAGTGAAACACAGGGGAAGGGCTTC. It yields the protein CASSETQGKGF.